This TCR beta chain comes out of a study of molecular identifiers for immune sequencing clone quantification. Study outcomes and limitations: Clones that had above 20 RNA copies took up over 99% of effector molecules but under 1% in naive cells. The sizes of highly expanded clones could be underestimated when identical TCR molecules share a barcode.

This CDR3 has 13 amino acids. The V and J ends lost 2 bases and 2 bases respectively, with 8 bases between them. CDR1 is SGHRS and CDR2 is YFSETQ in the germline V gene. This clonotype showed up just once. The target antigen is unknown. A much larger clone lies one base from this, so it may be a read error. Preparation methods for the bulk TCR libraries were those previously described, with listed TCR primers. One entry per CDR3 protein, called by TCRdb with MiXCR from the PCR reads. The data hold about 320,000 distinct CDR3 sequences, with about a quarter observed a single time. Sequenced material: naive CD8+ T cells from blood, with Jurkat cell RNA spiked in. Subset reported: FACS-sorted CD8+CD4-CCR7+CD45RA+ naive T cells. This receptor was obtained from a human donor in good health. Some libraries in this study had Jurkat cell RNA spiked in. The rearrangement links TRBV5-1 to TRBJ2-7; no clear D. The CDR3 is CASSFTEPYEQYF. CDR3 nucleotide sequence: TGCGCCAGCAGCTTTACTGAGCCCTACGAGCAGTACTTC.